This T cell receptor (beta chain) was sequenced during a study of CD4 T cells in relation to SARS-CoV-2 and coronaviruses. Across the whole study: After roughly eleven days of antigen culture, PBMC TCR beta CDR3s were sequenced.

Of note for this clone: What it recognizes is unknown.

Some clones are missing from TCRdb's copy, which holds only in-frame ones; the method was immunoSEQ multiplex PCR. The sample shows some 30,000 clones, about 70% of them seen only once. The V end was cut by 5 bases, the J end by 4 bases, with 20 bases between. The CDR3 has 16 amino acids. The germline CDR1 and CDR2 sequences are SEHNR and FQNEAQ (reference sequence). Notes on the study in general: Each donor contributed either pre-pandemic or post-infection samples, not both.

Naive and memory CD4+ T cells came from enriched cryopreserved PBMCs. The sequenced sample consisted of memory CD4+ T cells from PBMCs, cultured in vitro. The sequence was obtained from an adult with COVID-19. The rearrangement uses TRBV7-9 and TRBJ2-5, with D perhaps TRBD1 (7 bases). CDR3 residues: CASSPPTYRGGETQYF. In DNA form, the CDR3 reads TGTGCCAGCAGCCCTCCCACTTACAGGGGAGGAGAGACCCAGTACTTC.